These 6 T cell receptor beta chains were sequenced from one sample in a study of naive CD8 T cells in extremely preterm neonates. Assay used: immunoSEQ multiplex PCR; TCRdb lists only in-frame clones, some missing. This repertoire shows 5,500 to 8,500 clones, 95% to 98% found once; its top ten account for 0.3% to 0.45%. Sequencing was carried out using naive CD8+ T cells from blood. Source of these receptors: a human donor in good health.

The V call is TRBV7-9, the J call TRBJ2-7, with TRBD1 matching 7 bases. Germline CDR1 reads SEHNR; CDR2 reads FQNEAQ (reference sequence). CDR3 size: 12 residues. The trim removed 6 bases at V and 2 bases at J, leaving 1 base unmatched. The CDR3 nucleotides are TGTGCCAGCAGAACAGGGGCCTACGAGCAGTACTTC. Protein product: CASRTGAYEQYF.

The V gene is TRBV6-4, the J gene TRBJ1-2, with a tentative D call TRBD1 (6 bases). Trimming removed 7 bases at V and 7 bases at J, with 19 bases between. The germline gives CDR1 MRHNA, CDR2 SNTAGT. The CDR3 has 14 residues. DNA for the CDR3: TGTGCCAGCAAAACCCGGGACATGGCGGCTGGCTACACCTTC. It codes for CASKTRDMAAGYTF.

The CDR3 is CASSLSGGRGDTQYF. CDR3 DNA: TGTGCCAGCAGCCTTAGCGGGGGCCGGGGAGATACGCAGTATTTT. The chain links TRBV5-6 to TRBJ2-3, with TRBD2 matching over 9 bases. Per germline, CDR1 SGHDT and CDR2 YYEEEE. Losses at the gene ends were 4 bases for V and 5 bases for J; bases not matched to a gene: 8. CDR3 length: 15 amino acids.

The genes are TRBV5-1 and TRBJ1-6; D is ambiguous. This CDR3 has 13 residues. V lost 6 bases, J lost 8 bases, and 12 bases lay in between. In germline, CDR1 is SGHRS, CDR2 YFSETQ. The CDR3 DNA reads TGCGCCAGCAAGGAGGCGGGCTATTCACCCCTCCACTTT. Amino acid sequence: CASKEAGYSPLHF.

DNA for the CDR3: TGCGCCAGCAGCCACTACCCGGGACAGGGGGCCTCGAGAAACACTGAAGCTTTCTTT. This gives the protein CASSHYPGQGASRNTEAFF. The chain joins TRBV5-1 to TRBJ1-1; the match to TRBD1 covers 12 bases. The CDR3 is 19 amino acids. The ends lost 4 bases at V and 2 bases at J; junction bases unmatched: 15. Germline V lookup: CDR1 SGHRS, CDR2 YFSETQ.

This sequence joins TRBV4-1 and TRBJ2-7; 12 bases line up with TRBD2. The germline gives CDR1 MGHRA, CDR2 YSYEKL. This CDR3 has 16 amino acids. Trimming removed 4 bases from V and 0 bases from J; junction bases left unmatched: 4. This CDR3 reads CASSLRLAGASYEQYF. The CDR3 nucleotides read TGCGCCAGCAGCCTACGACTAGCGGGGGCCTCCTACGAGCAGTACTTC.